This entry lists 14 T cell receptor beta chains sequenced from one sample in a study of CD8 T cells in Susac syndrome. About 0.5 to 1 ug RNA was reverse transcribed with random hexamers. TCRdb ran MiXCR on the immunoSEQ multiplex PCR reads and lists one entry per CDR3 protein. The data show hundreds of thousands of distinct CDR3 sequences, about 94% seen once. The material sequenced was CD4+ T cells from PBMCs. These receptors came from a human donor with Susac syndrome.

The J gene is TRBJ2-6, the V gene TRBV5-1; 9 bases match TRBD1. V was pared by 3 bases and J by 1 base, with 5 bases of the junction left unmatched. Germline values: CDR1 SGHRS, CDR2 YFSETQ. The CDR3 has 17 residues. The CDR3 is CASSWGDRASGANVLTF. The DNA of the CDR3 is TGCGCCAGCAGCTGGGGGGACAGGGCATCTGGGGCCAACGTCCTGACTTTC.

The rearrangement joins TRBV5-4 to TRBJ1-1; the D is unclear. Between the trimmed V and J ends, which lost 4 bases and 2 bases, there was a span of 12 bases. Germline V CDR1 and CDR2: SGHNT, YYREEE (reference sequence). The CDR3 is 14 amino acids. CDR3 sequence reads: CASSKTGINTEAFF. The CDR3 DNA reads TGTGCCAGCAGCAAGACCGGGATTAACACTGAAGCTTTCTTT.

The chain is built from TRBV6-2 or TRBV6-3 and TRBJ1-1; D gene ambiguous. This CDR3 is 14 amino acids long. Per the germline V gene, CDR1 is MNHEY and CDR2 is SVGEGT. V lost 6 bases to trimming and J lost 4 bases, with 15 bases between them. The CDR3: CASSRPSSGTEAFF. The CDR3 DNA sequence: TGTGCCAGCAGCCGACCCTCATCGGGCACTGAAGCTTTCTTT.

The chain recombines TRBV5-6 with TRBJ1-6, with TRBD1 identical over 7 bases. The V segment lost 6 bases and the J segment 10 bases; nucleotides outside the gene matches: 13. The CDR3 contains 15 residues. Looked up from germline, CDR1 is SGHDT and CDR2 is YYEEEE. The CDR3 reads CASTGGGQRRSPLHF. CDR3 DNA: TGTGCCAGCACCGGAGGGGGACAGCGGCGGTCACCCCTCCACTTT.

The chain recombines TRBV7-2 with TRBJ2-7, with 8 bases fitting TRBD1. Trimming cost V 10 bases and J 6 bases; bases outside gene matches: 8. The CDR3 has 12 residues. Per the germline V gene, CDR1 is SGHTA and CDR2 is FQGNSA. This chain's CDR3 is CATSAGGSEQYF. The CDR3 DNA reads TGTGCCACCTCGGCAGGGGGCTCCGAGCAGTACTTC.

The rearrangement links TRBV6-2 or TRBV6-3 to TRBJ2-7; D gene ambiguous. V was trimmed by 5 bases and J by 3 bases, leaving 8 bases between them. The CDR3 is 12 residues long. CDR1 and CDR2 from the germline V gene are MNHEY and SVGEGT. CDR3 amino acids: CASSHSDYEQYF. The CDR3 nucleotides are TGTGCCAGCAGTCATTCAGACTACGAGCAGTACTTC.

This clonotype is a singleton in its sample. CDR3 coding DNA: TGCGCCAGCAGCCAAGATACCCAGCTCCTCTCTGGAAACACCATATATTTT. Its translation: CASSQDTQLLSGNTIYF. This chain uses TRBV4-3 with TRBJ1-3; D unclear. V was cut by 0 bases and J by 0 bases, with 12 bases left in between. CDR1 LGHNA and CDR2 YSLEER come from the germline V gene. This CDR3 is built from 17 residues.

This sequence joins TRBV30 and TRBJ1-1; the match to TRBD1 covers 7 bases. J was trimmed by 1 base and V by 2 bases; bases with no gene match: 7. The CDR3 is 15 residues long. In germline, CDR1 is GTSNPN, CDR2 SVGIG (reference sequence). As DNA, the CDR3 is TGTGCCTGGAGTCCCAAAACAGGGGAGAACACTGAAGCTTTCTTT. As protein: CAWSPKTGENTEAFF.

The CDR3 loop reads CASNLDSRSYNEQFF. DNA for the CDR3: TGTGCCAGCAATCTTGACTCCAGGAGCTACAATGAGCAGTTCTTC. The chain uses TRBV2 and TRBJ2-1; no clear D. In germline, CDR1 is SNHLY, CDR2 FYNNEI. This CDR3 comprises 15 residues. V was clipped by 7 bases and J by 3 bases, with 16 bases between them.

This sequence joins TRBV15 and TRBJ2-6; 8 bases align to TRBD1. This CDR3 contains 15 residues. The ends lost 9 bases at V and 4 bases at J; junction bases unmatched: 8. The germline V gene has CDR1 LNHNV and CDR2 YYDKDF (reference sequence). The CDR3 spells CATTGEGLGANVLTF. The CDR3 DNA follows: TGTGCCACGACAGGGGAAGGACTCGGGGCCAACGTCCTGACTTTC.

This chain joins TRBV3-1 and TRBJ1-2; D remains ambiguous. Trimming removed 0 bases at V and 7 bases at J, with 9 bases between. CDR1 LGHDT and CDR2 YNNKEL come from the germline V gene (reference sequence). CDR3 length: 13 residues. The CDR3 DNA reads as TGTGCCAGCAGCCAAGATTTGCGGGCTGGCTACACCTTC. The encoded protein is CASSQDLRAGYTF.

The chain links TRBV6-2 or TRBV6-3 to TRBJ2-2; 7 positions agree with TRBD1. V lost 6 bases to trimming and J lost 5 bases; unmatched junction nucleotides: 9. The CDR3 length is 15 residues. Germline V gene lookup returns CDR1 MNHEY and CDR2 SVGEGT. CDR3 region: CASSPDRFRTGELFF. CDR3 coding DNA: TGTGCCAGCAGCCCGGACAGGTTCAGGACCGGGGAGCTGTTTTTT.

The CDR3, as DNA: TGTGCCAGCGAACAGGGGGAATATAATTCACCCCTCCACTTT. Protein: CASEQGEYNSPLHF. This chain uses TRBV2 with TRBJ1-6, with 8 positions matching TRBD1. Trimming removed 8 bases from V and 4 bases from J; junction bases left unmatched: 4. The CDR3 spans 14 residues. The germline CDR1 and CDR2 sequences are SNHLY and FYNNEI.

This sequence joins TRBV28 and TRBJ1-5; D remains ambiguous. Germline V gene lookup returns CDR1 MDHEN and CDR2 SYDVKM. The CDR3 runs to 14 residues. The V gene lost 5 bases and the J gene lost 6 bases, with 14 bases spanning the gap. CDR3 sequence reads: CASSRIHGGQPQHF. CDR3 sequence (DNA): TGTGCCAGCAGTCGGATACATGGAGGTCAGCCCCAGCATTTT.